One sample yielded the 26 T cell receptor beta chains listed below, sequenced in a study of T cell repertoires in cytomegalovirus infection. In TCRdb, the reads were re-called with MiXCR into one record per CDR3 protein. This table holds some 390,000 distinct CDR3 sequences, 18% found once. Material: PBMCs. These TCRs come from a human donor in good health (CMV status not recorded). Some clones in this sample may be carry-over from other donors' samples.

This clonotype was seen ten or more times. V gene TRBV7-2 combines with J gene TRBJ2-7; 7 positions agree with TRBD1. With V trimmed by 6 bases and J by 0 bases, 8 bases remained unmatched. In germline, CDR1 is SGHTA, CDR2 FQGNSA. The CDR3 spans 15 residues. The CDR3 here is CASRTTGVSSYEQYF. The CDR3 nucleotides read TGTGCCAGCAGGACAACAGGGGTGAGCTCCTACGAGCAGTACTTC.

This clonotype was recorded once. J is TRBJ1-1 and V is TRBV6-6; D is perhaps TRBD1 (5 bases). Germline assignment: CDR1 MNHNY and CDR2 SVGAGI (reference sequence). The CDR3 has 12 amino acids. Trimming removed 7 bases at V and 3 bases at J, with 9 bases between. The CDR3 DNA reads TGTGCCAGCACGAAGGGGTACACTGAAGCTTTCTTT. Amino acids: CASTKGYTEAFF.

This clonotype was seen a few times. The rearrangement joins TRBV19 to TRBJ2-5, with D perhaps given as TRBD1 or TRBD2 (5 bases each). The CDR3 runs 16 residues. Trimming removed 0 bases at V and 1 base at J, with 12 bases between. CDR1 LNHDA and CDR2 SQIVND come from the germline V gene (reference sequence). The CDR3 region has the DNA TGTGCCAGTAGTATAGATCACCGTGGGGGCCAAGAGACCCAGTACTTC. Translating gives CASSIDHRGGQETQYF.

This clonotype was detected many times. The chain uses TRBV6-2 or TRBV6-3 and TRBJ1-3, with 7 bases aligning to TRBD1. Germline V gives CDR1 MNHEY, CDR2 SVGEGT. The CDR3 loop spans 13 amino acids. After removal of 6 bases from V and 8 bases from J, the junction contained 7 bases not matched to a gene. In nucleotides, the CDR3 is TGTGCCAGCAGACCGACAGGGACAGACACCATATATTTT. It is translated as CASRPTGTDTIYF.

CDR3 sequence: CATSIRTGTSTDTQYF. The CDR3 nucleotides read TGTGCCACCAGCATCCGGACAGGCACTAGCACAGATACGCAGTATTTT. The V call is TRBV15, the J call TRBJ2-3; 7 bases fit TRBD1. CDR1 LNHNV and CDR2 YYDKDF come from the germline V gene (reference sequence). The CDR3 is 16 amino acids. Trimming cost V 4 bases and J 0 bases; bases outside gene matches: 7.

Worth noting for this clonotype: One junction end disagrees with the germline gene, perhaps due to a read error. V is TRBV4-1 and J is TRBJ1-4, with TRBD1 matching over 9 bases. The CDR3 totals 15 residues. The germline gives CDR1 MGHRA, CDR2 YSYEKL. The CDR3 region has the DNA TGTGCCAGCAGCCAGGGACAGGGAGATAATGAAAAACTGTTTTTT. Translated, it gives CASSQGQGDNEKLFF.

This clonotype was recorded at least ten times. The rearrangement links TRBV7-2 to TRBJ2-5; TRBD1 aligns across 12 bases. V trimming: 4 bases; J trimming: 2 bases; junction bases outside the gene matches: 2. The CDR3 is made up of 15 amino acids. The germline CDR1 and CDR2 sequences are SGHTA and FQGNSA. The DNA for the CDR3 is TGTGCCAGCAGCTGGGACAGGGGGCAGCAAGAGACCCAGTACTTC. Protein sequence: CASSWDRGQQETQYF.

This clonotype has just a few counts. The rearrangement links TRBV12-3 or TRBV12-4 to TRBJ2-5, with D hard to call. CDR3 length: 13 residues. V gave up 7 bases and J gave up 2 bases, with 11 bases separating them. The chain's CDR3 is CASTQNIQETQYF. In nucleotides, the CDR3 is TGTGCCAGCACACAAAACATTCAAGAGACCCAGTACTTC.

This clonotype has only a few counts. This CDR3 is CASSVQAIYNSPLHF. CDR3 coding DNA: TGTGCCAGCAGTGTGCAGGCGATTTATAATTCACCCCTCCACTTT. The rearrangement links TRBV27 to TRBJ1-6; no reliable D call. The CDR3 runs to 15 residues. From germline, CDR1 is MNHEY and CDR2 SMNVEV (reference sequence). V lost 5 bases and J 4 bases, leaving 12 bases between the germline ends.

Details on this clonotype: The final CDR3 position lacks the conserved phenylalanine or tryptophan, pointing to a likely read error. This chain uses TRBV5-5 with TRBJ2-7; a weak D match, TRBD1 (6 bases). Trimming left V 4 bases short and J 4 bases short, with 12 bases between. CDR1 and CDR2 from the germline V gene are SGHKS and YYEKEE (reference sequence). This CDR3 has 13 residues. CDR3 protein: CASSLQGPYEQYL. CDR3 DNA sequence: TGTGCCAGCAGCCTGCAGGGGCCGTACGAGCAGTACTTA.

The chain is built from TRBV14 and TRBJ2-2; D ambiguous. The CDR3 contains 14 residues. V dropped 4 bases and J dropped 1 base, with 7 bases sitting between them. CDR1 SGHDN and CDR2 FVKESK come from the germline V gene. For the CDR3, the DNA is TGTGCCAGCAGCCCAGGACGGAACACCGGGGAGCTGTTTTTT. As protein: CASSPGRNTGELFF.

The chain is built from TRBV5-6 and TRBJ2-7; 8 bases are shared with TRBD2. CDR3 length: 12 residues. Germline V lookup: CDR1 SGHDT, CDR2 YYEEEE. The CDR3 region has the DNA TGTGCCAGCACGAGAGGTAGCGGGATGCTCTACGTG. This translates into CASTRGSGMLYV.

This clonotype has ten or more counts. V usage is TRBV27 and J usage is TRBJ2-7; TRBD2 matches at 13 bases. The CDR3 consists of 17 residues. The junction had 11 bases not matched to a gene; V was cut back by 3 bases and J by 6 bases. CDR1 is MNHEY, CDR2 SMNVEV, per germline (reference sequence). CDR3 coding DNA: TGTGCCAGCAGTTTGAGGCCCACACTAGCGGGAGGGGTCGAGCAGTACTTC. Its translation: CASSLRPTLAGGVEQYF.

V usage is TRBV2 and J usage is TRBJ2-2; 8 bases are a match to TRBD1. The germline CDR1 and CDR2 sequences are SNHLY and FYNNEI. This CDR3 region has 15 residues. Unmatched junction bases numbered 5, after V lost 7 bases and J lost 1 base. The CDR3 sequence is CASTDGTGNTGELFF. The CDR3 bases are TGTGCCAGCACCGACGGGACAGGGAACACCGGGGAGCTGTTTTTT.

The chain recombines TRBV5-4 with TRBJ1-6; weak D call: TRBD1 (5 bases). The V gene lost 4 bases and the J gene lost 8 bases, with 25 bases spanning the gap. This CDR3 has 18 amino acids. Germline V gene sequence: CDR1 SGHNT, CDR2 YYREEE (reference sequence). The CDR3 is CASSEKSGALVKDSPLHF. Here the CDR3 DNA reads TGTGCCAGCAGCGAAAAAAGCGGGGCACTTGTTAAGGATTCACCCCTCCACTTT.

The chain carries TRBV14 and TRBJ1-6; tentative D call: TRBD1 (6 bases). Germline V gene data show CDR1 as SGHDN and CDR2 as FVKESK. The CDR3 sequence is 16 residues long. V dropped 3 bases and J dropped 7 bases, with 16 bases sitting between them. CDR3 protein: CASSHPGRGSNSPLHF. The CDR3 DNA is TGTGCCAGCAGCCACCCGGGCAGGGGAAGCAATTCACCCCTCCACTTT.

The CDR3 coding sequence is TGTGCCAGCTCACAAATCAGGGATACCTACTCTGGAAACACCATATATTTT. Protein sequence: CASSQIRDTYSGNTIYF. The chain couples TRBV18 to TRBJ1-3; a possible D gene is TRBD1 (5 bases). Trimming cost V 4 bases and J 0 bases, with 16 bases left between them. Looked up from germline, CDR1 is KGHSH and CDR2 is LQKENI. The CDR3 has 17 residues.

The chain has TRBV18 and TRBJ2-1, with a possible D match to TRBD1 (6 bases). The CDR3 covers 16 residues. The ends were cut back, 3 bases at V and 1 base at J, with 13 bases in the middle. Germline CDR1 KGHSH, CDR2 LQKENI. This CDR3 reads CASSPNTGFSYNEQFF. In nucleotides, the CDR3 is TGTGCCAGCTCACCGAATACAGGGTTTTCCTACAATGAGCAGTTCTTC.

The chain employs TRBV5-4 and TRBJ1-6; 11 positions agree with TRBD1. Germline V CDR1 and CDR2: SGHNT, YYREEE (reference sequence). This CDR3 has 14 amino acids. The J segment lost 12 bases and the V segment lost 3 bases, leaving 5 bases of the junction unmatched. Here the CDR3 reads CASSWDRGAQPLHF. In nucleotides, the CDR3 is TGTGCCAGCAGCTGGGACAGGGGGGCCCAACCCCTCCACTTT.

The table lists this clonotype with many counts. This chain joins TRBV7-2 and TRBJ1-5; D not resolved. Germline CDR1 reads SGHTA; CDR2 reads FQGNSA. V lost 0 bases to trimming and J lost 0 bases, with 9 bases between them. The CDR3 spans 16 residues. The CDR3 protein is CASSLADIYSNQPQHF. The CDR3 nucleotides read TGTGCCAGCAGCTTAGCCGACATTTATAGCAATCAGCCCCAGCATTTT.

This clonotype turned up a few times. The V and J genes are TRBV12-3 or TRBV12-4 and TRBJ2-6; no clear D. The ends were cut back, 6 bases at V and 4 bases at J, with 19 bases in the middle. This CDR3 contains 17 residues. The CDR3 DNA reads TGTGCCAGCAGCCCATTGACCGGCTTGGGAGGGGCCAACGTCCTGACTTTC. It yields the protein CASSPLTGLGGANVLTF.

This clonotype was counted between two and nine times. The chain uses TRBV20-1 and TRBJ1-2; 9 bases map to TRBD1. The V gene's germline CDR1 is DFQATT and CDR2 SNEGSKA (reference sequence). The V segment lost 4 bases and the J segment 8 bases; nucleotides outside the gene matches: 11. The CDR3 has 14 residues. CDR3 amino acids: CSATPGQGGMGYTF. CDR3 sequence (DNA): TGCAGTGCTACTCCGGGACAGGGTGGTATGGGCTACACCTTC.

This clonotype was detected a few times. This chain uses TRBV20-1 with TRBJ1-1; TRBD1 is a possible D gene (6 bases). The V end lost 0 bases, the J end lost 3 bases, and 8 bases lay between the germline ends. Germline assignment: CDR1 DFQATT and CDR2 SNEGSKA (reference sequence). This CDR3 is built from 13 residues. The CDR3 DNA sequence: TGCAGTGCTAGAGAGGAGGGGGACACTGAAGCTTTCTTT. Amino acid sequence: CSAREEGDTEAFF.

The chain combines TRBV7-8 with TRBJ2-5, with D possibly being TRBD2 (6 bases). The CDR3 extends over 13 amino acids. CDR1 and CDR2 (germline): SGHVS, FQNEAQ. The germline V and J ends were trimmed by 5 bases and 10 bases, with 17 bases remaining between them. Here the CDR3 reads CASSPARHGGQYF. The CDR3, as DNA: TGTGCCAGCAGCCCCGCAAGGCACGGGGGCCAGTACTTC.

In this sample, this clonotype turned up many times. This chain uses TRBV7-2 with TRBJ2-5; the D is unclear. This CDR3 is built from 16 residues. V shed 5 bases and J shed 1 base, with 17 bases lying between them. Germline assignment: CDR1 SGHTA and CDR2 FQGNSA. The CDR3 DNA is TGTGCCAGCAGCCCTGATTGGGGATGGAGCCAAGAGACCCAGTACTTC. Translated: CASSPDWGWSQETQYF.

This clonotype was counted ten times or more. The rearrangement uses TRBV19 and TRBJ2-7; TRBD1 or TRBD2 may be the D gene (5 bases each). Germline CDR1 is LNHDA and CDR2 is SQIVND (reference sequence). The CDR3 runs to 18 residues. Trimming removed 10 bases from V and 3 bases from J, with 31 bases in between. DNA of the CDR3: TGTGCCACCAAAGGTTGGTCCACCCGGGACCAAGGGTACTACGAGCAGTACTTC. Translated: CATKGWSTRDQGYYEQYF.